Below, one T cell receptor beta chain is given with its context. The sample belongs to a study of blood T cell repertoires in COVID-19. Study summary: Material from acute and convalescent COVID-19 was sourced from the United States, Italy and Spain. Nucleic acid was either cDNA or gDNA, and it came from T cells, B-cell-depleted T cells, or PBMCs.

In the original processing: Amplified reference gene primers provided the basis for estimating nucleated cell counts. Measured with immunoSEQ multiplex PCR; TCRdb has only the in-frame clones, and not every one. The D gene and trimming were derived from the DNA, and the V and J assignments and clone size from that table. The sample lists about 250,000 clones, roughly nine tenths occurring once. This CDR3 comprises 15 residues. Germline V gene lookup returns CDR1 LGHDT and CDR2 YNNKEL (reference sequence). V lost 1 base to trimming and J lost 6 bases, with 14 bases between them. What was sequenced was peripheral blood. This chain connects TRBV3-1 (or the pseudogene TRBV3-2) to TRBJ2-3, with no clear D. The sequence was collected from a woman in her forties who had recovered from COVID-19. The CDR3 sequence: CASSQGQIPADTQYF. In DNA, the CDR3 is TGTGCCAGCAGCCAAGGCCAGATACCCGCCGATACGCAGTATTTT.